Listed below are T cell receptor beta chains from one sample, sequenced in a study of blood T cell repertoires in COVID-19. The data were produced by immunoSEQ multiplex PCR, yet TCRdb's version contains in-frame clones alone and is incomplete. This table has about 20,000 clones, roughly 85% appearing once. The sequencing sample was made of peripheral blood. The origin of the receptors is a human donor with active COVID-19. The donor label of this sample is uncertain. The CDR3 runs from the conserved cysteine through the conserved F or W. Fields, in order: J gene, V gene, clone size, D gene, CDR3 protein, CDR3 DNA. D genes are given only for firm matches. Clone size appears in some rows only: once, few, many, or a class for an expanded clone.

TRBJ2-5 | TRBV3-1/TRBV3-2 | NA | NA | CASKRVEETQYF | TGTGCCAGCAAGAGGGTCGAAGAGACCCAGTACTTC
TRBJ2-7 | TRBV15 | NA | NA | CATSRDLREQYF | TGTGCCACCAGCAGAGATCTGAGAGAGCAGTACTTC
TRBJ2-7 | TRBV7-9 | NA | NA | CASSQDRGAYEQYF | TGTGCCAGCAGCCAGGACAGAGGTGCGTACGAGCAGTACTTC
TRBJ2-1 | TRBV10-3 | NA | TRBD1 | CAISPGQGAGNEQFF | TGTGCCATCAGCCCGGGGCAGGGGGCTGGTAATGAGCAGTTCTTC
TRBJ2-5 | TRBV11-3 | NA | NA | CASRRAETQYF | TGTGCCAGCCGGAGGGCGGAGACCCAGTACTTC
TRBJ2-3 | TRBV27 | large | NA | CASRGSRLPDTQYF | TGTGCCAGCCGAGGATCTAGATTACCTGATACGCAGTATTTT
TRBJ1-5 | TRBV30 | NA | TRBD1 | CAWTRQGPNQPQHF | TGTGCCTGGACACGACAGGGTCCCAATCAGCCCCAGCATTTT
TRBJ1-4 | TRBV24-1 | NA | NA | CATSDLGQEKLFF | TGTGCCACCAGTGATTTGGGACAGGAAAAACTGTTTTTT
TRBJ1-3 | TRBV9 | NA | NA | CASSVEPLRKSGNTIYF | TGTGCCAGCAGCGTAGAGCCTTTGAGGAAGTCCGGAAACACCATATATTTT
TRBJ2-2 | TRBV2 | medium-sized | NA | CASTDQTGYAGELFF | TGTGCCAGCACAGACCAAACGGGGTACGCCGGGGAGCTGTTTTTT
TRBJ2-5 | TRBV7-3 | NA | NA | CASRLDYRRGTQYF | TGTGCCAGCAGGTTGGACTACCGGCGGGGGACCCAGTACTTC
TRBJ1-5 | TRBV5-8 | NA | NA | CASSLDGASNQPQHF | TGTGCCAGCAGCTTGGATGGGGCTAGCAATCAGCCCCAGCATTTT
TRBJ2-7 | TRBV10-2 | NA | TRBD2 | CASSESGLAGKGYEQYF | TGCGCCAGCAGTGAGTCGGGACTAGCGGGTAAAGGTTACGAGCAGTACTTC
TRBJ1-4 | TRBV19 | NA | NA | CASSTREATNEKLFF | TGTGCCAGTAGTACCAGGGAAGCAACTAATGAAAAACTGTTTTTT
TRBJ2-3 | TRBV29-1 | NA | TRBD2 | CSVVLLAGTDTQYF | TGCAGCGTTGTCCTCCTAGCGGGCACAGATACGCAGTATTTT
TRBJ1-1 | TRBV19 | NA | NA | CASRTGGTEAFF | TGTGCCAGCCGCACTGGCGGGACTGAAGCTTTCTTT
TRBJ2-1 | TRBV6-5 | NA | NA | CASRESSSYNEQFF | TGTGCCAGCAGGGAGAGTAGCTCCTACAATGAGCAGTTCTTC
TRBJ2-7 | TRBV28 | NA | TRBD2 | CASSPPLPGLAYYEQYF | TGTGCCAGCAGTCCCCCTCTGCCGGGACTAGCGTACTACGAGCAGTACTTC
TRBJ1-5 | TRBV6-1 | once | NA | CASSEGDQPQHF | TGTGCCAGCAGTGAAGGAGATCAGCCCCAGCATTTT
TRBJ2-7 | TRBV18 | NA | TRBD1 | CASSPGQDPYGQYF | TGTGCCAGCTCACCGGGACAGGACCCTTACGGGCAGTACTTC
TRBJ2-1 | TRBV9 | NA | TRBD2 | CASSVVGGSSYNEQFF | TGTGCCAGCAGCGTTGTCGGCGGGAGCTCCTACAATGAGCAGTTCTTC
TRBJ2-1 | TRBV28 | NA | NA | CASSSRDLLKYSYNEQFF | TGTGCCAGCAGTTCCCGGGACTTACTGAAATACTCCTACAATGAGCAGTTCTTC
TRBJ2-2 | TRBV11-2 | NA | NA | CASSLVAGMTGELFF | TGTGCCAGCAGCTTAGTTGCGGGGATGACCGGGGAGCTGTTTTTT
TRBJ1-5 | TRBV28 | NA | NA | CASSFRAGNQPQHF | TGTGCCAGCAGTTTCCGCGCCGGGAATCAGCCCCAGCATTTT
TRBJ2-5 | TRBV27 | NA | TRBD2 | CASSLIGTSGAYQETQYF | TGTGCCAGCAGTTTAATTGGGACTAGCGGGGCGTACCAAGAGACCCAGTACTTC
TRBJ2-7 | TRBV27 | NA | TRBD1 | CASTKRRLGTGASEQYF | TGTGCCAGCACCAAAAGGCGTCTAGGGACAGGGGCCTCCGAGCAGTACTTC
TRBJ1-2 | TRBV28 | NA | NA | CASSLWRRLDYGYTF | TGTGCCAGCAGTTTATGGAGGCGCTTGGACTATGGCTACACCTTC
TRBJ1-3 | TRBV28 | few | TRBD1 | CASRPTGSGNTIYF | TGTGCCAGCAGGCCGACAGGGTCCGGAAACACCATATATTTT
TRBJ1-2 | TRBV30 | NA | NA | CAFPKGGHVDGYTF | TGTGCCTTCCCTAAGGGAGGGCACGTTGATGGCTACACCTTC
TRBJ1-3 | TRBV6-5 | NA | TRBD1 | CASSKTGAGNTIYF | TGTGCCAGCAGTAAGACAGGGGCCGGAAACACCATATATTTT
TRBJ2-7 | TRBV30 | NA | NA | CAWGRGRDGAYEQYF | TGTGCCTGGGGGAGGGGGCGGGACGGAGCCTACGAGCAGTACTTC
TRBJ2-7 | TRBV7-9 | NA | NA | CASSVDRYEQYF | TGTGCCAGCAGCGTCGACAGGTACGAGCAGTACTTC
TRBJ2-1 | TRBV27 | NA | NA | CASSLYALGGDEQFF | TGTGCCAGCAGTTTATATGCCCTGGGAGGTGATGAGCAGTTCTTC
TRBJ2-5 | TRBV28 | NA | NA | CASSRDTTISLQETQYF | TGTGCCAGCAGTAGGGACACAACAATCTCCCTTCAAGAGACCCAGTACTTC
TRBJ2-7 | TRBV9 | few | NA | CASSKDRRGEQYF | TGTGCCAGCAGTAAAGACAGGCGGGGGGAGCAGTACTTC
TRBJ1-6 | TRBV7-9 | few | NA | CASSLPQGTYHNSPLHF | TGTGCCAGCAGCTTGCCTCAGGGGACCTACCATAATTCACCCCTCCACTTT
TRBJ1-6 | TRBV27 | NA | NA | CASSFPQALTPLHF | TGTGCCAGCAGTTTCCCCCAGGCCCTTACCCCCCTCCACTTT
TRBJ2-1 | TRBV19 | NA | TRBD1 | CASRRTGRDEQFF | TGTGCCAGTAGAAGGACAGGACGGGATGAGCAGTTCTTC
TRBJ2-5 | TRBV5-4 | NA | NA | CASSLEWQTQYF | TGTGCCAGCAGCTTGGAGTGGCAGACCCAGTACTTC
TRBJ2-3 | TRBV7-8 | NA | NA | CASSFLGLSTDTQYF | TGTGCCAGCAGCTTCCTGGGGCTTAGCACAGATACGCAGTATTTT
TRBJ1-1 | TRBV6-2/TRBV6-3 | medium-sized | NA | CASSYTRLEAFF | TGTGCCAGCAGTTACACACGCCTTGAAGCTTTCTTT
TRBJ2-5 | TRBV12-3/TRBV12-4 | few | NA | CASSSTQLGAQYF | TGTGCCAGCAGCTCGACCCAGCTAGGGGCCCAGTACTTC
TRBJ2-2 | TRBV6-2/TRBV6-3 | NA | NA | CASSWSRTGELFF | TGTGCCAGCAGTTGGAGTAGGACCGGGGAGCTGTTTTTT
TRBJ2-3 | TRBV7-3 | NA | TRBD1 | CASSQVAGTGADTQYF | TGTGCCAGCAGCCAAGTGGCGGGGACAGGGGCCGATACGCAGTATTTT